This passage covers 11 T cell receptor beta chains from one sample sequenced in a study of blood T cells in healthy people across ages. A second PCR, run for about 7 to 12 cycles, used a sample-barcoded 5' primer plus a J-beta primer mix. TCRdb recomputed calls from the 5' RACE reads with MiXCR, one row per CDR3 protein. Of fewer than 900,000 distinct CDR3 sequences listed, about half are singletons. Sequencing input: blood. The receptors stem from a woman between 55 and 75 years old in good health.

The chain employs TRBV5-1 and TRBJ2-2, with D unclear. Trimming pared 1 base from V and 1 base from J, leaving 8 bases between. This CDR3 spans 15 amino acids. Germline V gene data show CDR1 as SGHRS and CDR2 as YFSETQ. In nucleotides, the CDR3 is TGCGCCAGCAGCTTGAGGGCCCTGAACACCGGGGAGCTGTTTTTT. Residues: CASSLRALNTGELFF.

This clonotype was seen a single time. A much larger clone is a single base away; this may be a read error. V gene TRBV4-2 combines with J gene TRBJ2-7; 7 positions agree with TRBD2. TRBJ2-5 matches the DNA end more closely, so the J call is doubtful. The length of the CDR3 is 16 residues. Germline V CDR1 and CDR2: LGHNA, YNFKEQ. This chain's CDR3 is CASSQVAGTTSETQYF. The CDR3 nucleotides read TGTGCCAGCAGCCAAGTTGCGGGGACTACCTCAGAGACCCAGTACTTC.

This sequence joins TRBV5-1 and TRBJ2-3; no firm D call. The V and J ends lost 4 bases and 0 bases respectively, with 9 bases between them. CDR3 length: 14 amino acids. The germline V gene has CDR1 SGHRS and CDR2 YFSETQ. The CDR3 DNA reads TGCGCCAGCAGCCCCGTCGACAGCACAGATACGCAGTATTTT. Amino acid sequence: CASSPVDSTDTQYF.

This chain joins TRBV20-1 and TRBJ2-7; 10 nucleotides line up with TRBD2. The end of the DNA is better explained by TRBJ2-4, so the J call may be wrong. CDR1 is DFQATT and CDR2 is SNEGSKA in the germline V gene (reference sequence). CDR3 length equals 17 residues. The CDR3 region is CSASQLPSGGASNIQYF. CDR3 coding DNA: TGCAGTGCTAGCCAGCTACCGAGCGGGGGGGCCTCAAACATTCAGTACTTC.

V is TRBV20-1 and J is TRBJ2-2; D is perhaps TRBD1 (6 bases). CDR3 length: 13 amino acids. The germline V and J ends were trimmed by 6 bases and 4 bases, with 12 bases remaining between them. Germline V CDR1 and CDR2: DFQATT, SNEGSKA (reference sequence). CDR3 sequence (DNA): TGCAGTGCCCAGGACAGAGGCACCGGGGAGCTGTTTTTT. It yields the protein CSAQDRGTGELFF.

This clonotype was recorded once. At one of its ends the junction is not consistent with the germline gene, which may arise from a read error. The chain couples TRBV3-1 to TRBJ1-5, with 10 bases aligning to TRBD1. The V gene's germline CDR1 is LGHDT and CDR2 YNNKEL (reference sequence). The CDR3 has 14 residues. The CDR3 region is CASSRTGGGQPQHF. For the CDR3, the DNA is TGTGCCAGTAGCCGGACAGGGGGAGGACAGCCCCAGCATTTT.

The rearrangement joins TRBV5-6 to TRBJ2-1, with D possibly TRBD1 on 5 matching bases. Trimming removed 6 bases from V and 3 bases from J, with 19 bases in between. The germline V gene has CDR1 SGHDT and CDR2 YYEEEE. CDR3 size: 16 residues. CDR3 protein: CASKSLGQPNYNEQFF. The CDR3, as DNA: TGTGCCAGCAAGTCCCTCGGACAACCCAACTACAATGAGCAGTTCTTC.

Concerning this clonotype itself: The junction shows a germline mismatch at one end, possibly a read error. In DNA, the CDR3 is TGTGCCAGCACCCCCAGGTGGGAGAATGAGCTGTTCTTC. This translates into CASTPRWENELFF. V and J are TRBV28 and TRBJ2-1, with D perhaps matching TRBD2 (5 bases). Germline-derived CDR1 and CDR2 are MDHEN and SYDVKM. There are 13 residues in the CDR3.

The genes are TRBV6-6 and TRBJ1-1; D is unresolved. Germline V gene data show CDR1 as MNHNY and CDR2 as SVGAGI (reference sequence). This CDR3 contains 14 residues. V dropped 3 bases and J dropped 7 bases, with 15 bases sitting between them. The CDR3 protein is CASSYRVKLVEAFF. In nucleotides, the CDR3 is TGTGCCAGCAGTTATAGGGTTAAATTAGTTGAAGCTTTCTTT.

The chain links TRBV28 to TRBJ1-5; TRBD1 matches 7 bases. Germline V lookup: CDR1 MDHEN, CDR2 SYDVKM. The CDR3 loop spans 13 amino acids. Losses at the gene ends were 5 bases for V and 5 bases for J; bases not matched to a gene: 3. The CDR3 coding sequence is TGTGCCAGCAGTCGGGACAGTTATCAGCCCCAGCATTTT. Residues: CASSRDSYQPQHF.

The CDR3: CSVGSRLDKNQETQYF. The CDR3, as DNA: TGCAGCGTTGGTTCCCGACTCGACAAAAACCAAGAGACCCAGTACTTC. This rearrangement joins TRBV29-1 to TRBJ2-5, with D unclear. CDR3 length: 16 residues. The V end was cut by 4 bases, the J end by 0 bases, with 18 bases between. Germline lookup yields CDR1 SQVTM and CDR2 ANQGSEA.